One sample yielded the 31 T cell receptor beta chains listed below, sequenced in a study of blood T cell repertoires in COVID-19 (dated by TCRdb to the early 2020s). The library was prepared using the immunoSEQ multiplex PCR assay. TCRdb took this table from immuneACCESS and kept in-frame rearrangements with V and J called. Such tables lack part of the clones; where checked against another copy, unresolved V genes explain under half of the gap, and the rest is unexplained. The sample yields fewer than 200,000 clones; 75% to 90% were counted once. Jointly, the top ten make up 6.5% to 8.5% of the sample. The sample taken for sequencing was peripheral blood. The receptor set was obtained from a woman between 65 and 79 years old with COVID-19, enrolled during active disease.

The sample holds a few counts of this clone. This chain connects TRBV7-3 to TRBJ1-2, with 7 bases lining up with TRBD1. The V segment lost 1 base and the J segment 7 bases; nucleotides outside the gene matches: 3. From germline, CDR1 is SGHTA and CDR2 FQGTGA. The CDR3 is 13 residues long. In DNA, the CDR3 is TGTGCCAGCAGCTTAAGACCAGGGGGTGGCTACACCTTC. It encodes CASSLRPGGGYTF.

V usage is TRBV6-5 and J usage is TRBJ2-7, with 7 bases lining up with TRBD2. The trim removed 7 bases at V and 4 bases at J, leaving 13 bases unmatched. CDR3 length: 15 residues. From germline, CDR1 is MNHEY and CDR2 SVGAGI. The CDR3 loop is CASTISRDGGYEQYF. CDR3 coding DNA: TGTGCCAGCACCATTAGCCGGGACGGGGGGTACGAGCAGTACTTC.

The chain couples TRBV5-1 to TRBJ2-3, with 7 bases matching TRBD2. Per the germline V gene, CDR1 is SGHRS and CDR2 is YFSETQ. V shed 2 bases and J 0 bases; nucleotides not matched to a gene: 3. The CDR3 spans 15 residues. The CDR3 loop is CASSLTGGSTDTQYF. The DNA of the CDR3 is TGCGCCAGCAGCTTAACGGGGGGTAGCACAGATACGCAGTATTTT.

This rearrangement joins TRBV30 to TRBJ2-7; D is undetermined. The CDR3 totals 13 residues. The V end was cut by 2 bases, the J end by 0 bases, with 8 bases between. Looked up from germline, CDR1 is GTSNPN and CDR2 is SVGIG (reference sequence). This chain's CDR3 is CAWSPIASYEQYF. The CDR3 region has the DNA TGTGCCTGGAGTCCCATAGCCTCCTACGAGCAGTACTTC.

The V call is TRBV7-8, the J call TRBJ2-7; a possible D gene is TRBD2 (6 bases). Germline V gene lookup returns CDR1 SGHVS and CDR2 FQNEAQ. The CDR3 totals 14 residues. V gave up 10 bases and J gave up 5 bases, with 21 bases separating them. As DNA, the CDR3 is TGTGCCACAAAGGGTGGGGAGGCTGAACACGAGCAGTACTTC. It translates to CATKGGEAEHEQYF.

This clone showed up just a few times. The chain has TRBV28 and TRBJ1-2; the D gene is possibly TRBD1 (6 bases). Germline V gene data show CDR1 as MDHEN and CDR2 as SYDVKM. V lost 6 bases and J 7 bases, leaving 18 bases between the germline ends. The CDR3 has 14 residues. The CDR3 loop reads CASSSGQLMGGYTF. CDR3 in DNA: TGTGCCAGCAGCTCGGGACAACTAATGGGTGGCTACACCTTC.

This chain uses TRBV18 with TRBJ2-1, with D tentatively TRBD2 (6 bases). The germline V gene encodes CDR1 KGHSH and CDR2 LQKENI. Trimming stripped 6 bases from V and 10 bases from J, with 22 bases between. The CDR3 extends over 15 amino acids. The CDR3: CASSLAVVGGREQFF. In nucleotides, the CDR3 is TGTGCCAGCTCTCTTGCAGTGGTTGGAGGGAGAGAGCAGTTCTTC.

The chain employs TRBV7-9 and TRBJ2-7; 10 positions match TRBD2. V shed 1 base, J shed 3 bases, and the junction held 3 bases outside the gene matches. Germline CDR1 and CDR2: SEHNR and FQNEAQ (reference sequence). The CDR3 extends over 15 amino acids. The DNA for the CDR3 is TGTGCCAGCAGCTTAGGATCTAGCGGGAGCTACGAGCAGTACTTC. Protein sequence: CASSLGSSGSYEQYF.

The V call is TRBV24-1, the J call TRBJ2-1, with TRBD2 identical over 8 bases. V dropped 1 base and J dropped 4; count of bases not matched to a gene: 11. CDR3 length: 18 residues. Germline V gene data show CDR1 as KGHDR and CDR2 as SFDVKD. CDR3 bases: TGTGCCACCAGTGATTTTCAACCGGGAGCGGGAGTATACAATGAGCAGTTCTTC. Protein product: CATSDFQPGAGVYNEQFF.

The chain couples TRBV6-5 to TRBJ1-4; D is unresolved. Between the trimmed V and J ends, which lost 6 bases and 3 bases, there was a span of 14 bases. CDR3 size: 15 residues. Germline lookup yields CDR1 MNHEY and CDR2 SVGAGI. The CDR3 bases are TGTGCCAGCAGCCCGTGGAGGGAGGCTAATGAAAAACTGTTTTTT. Translated, it gives CASSPWREANEKLFF.

In this sample, this clone turned up a few times. The chain carries TRBV7-9 and TRBJ1-2, with D tentatively TRBD1 (5 bases). Germline-derived CDR1 and CDR2 are SEHNR and FQNEAQ (reference sequence). This CDR3 region has 15 residues. The V gene lost 5 bases and the J gene lost 8 bases, with 21 bases spanning the gap. This chain's CDR3 is CASSPSDGGFYGYTF. The CDR3, as DNA: TGTGCCAGCAGCCCCTCGGACGGGGGATTTTACGGCTACACCTTC.

The rearrangement joins TRBV24-1 to TRBJ2-3; 12 bases map to TRBD2. V was pared by 4 bases and J by 4 bases, with 5 bases of the junction left unmatched. Germline V gene data show CDR1 as KGHDR and CDR2 as SFDVKD. The length of the CDR3 is 16 residues. CDR3 region: CATSEPTSGSSDTQYF. Here the CDR3 DNA reads TGTGCCACCAGTGAGCCGACTAGCGGGAGCTCAGATACGCAGTATTTT.

The rearrangement joins TRBV9 to TRBJ2-3, with 12 bases aligning to TRBD2. The CDR3 totals 16 residues. J lost 2 bases, V lost 2 bases, and 3 bases had no gene match. Germline CDR1 and CDR2: SGDLS and YYNGEE. The CDR3 DNA follows: TGTGCCAGCAGCGTGACTAGCGGGAGTCTCACAGATACGCAGTATTTT. Residues: CASSVTSGSLTDTQYF.

This chain uses TRBV6-5 with TRBJ1-1, with D tentatively TRBD1 (6 bases). The V gene's germline CDR1 is MNHEY and CDR2 SVGAGI. The ends were cut back, 4 bases at V and 1 base at J, with 10 bases in the middle. This CDR3 has 14 amino acids. CDR3 region: CASSSLRGNTEAFF. CDR3 in DNA: TGTGCCAGCAGTTCCCTCAGGGGGAACACTGAAGCTTTCTTT.

The V gene is TRBV19, the J gene TRBJ1-2, with D uncertain. CDR1 is LNHDA, CDR2 SQIVND, per germline (reference sequence). The CDR3 is made up of 13 amino acids. V was trimmed by 5 bases and J by 4 bases, leaving 11 bases between them. CDR3 nucleotide sequence: TGTGCCAGTAGTTCCGGACTGAGCTATGGCTACACCTTC. It specifies CASSSGLSYGYTF.

This clone was observed a single time. This chain links TRBV5-4 with TRBJ2-5; 9 bases are shared with TRBD1. V shed 3 bases and J 0 bases; nucleotides not matched to a gene: 3. There are 15 residues in the CDR3. Germline loops: CDR1 SGHNT, CDR2 YYREEE (reference sequence). CDR3 coding DNA: TGTGCCAGCAGCTCCGGGACAGGGAACCAAGAGACCCAGTACTTC. Amino acid sequence: CASSSGTGNQETQYF.

The chain is built from TRBV7-2 and TRBJ2-1; TRBD2 agrees at 7 bases. J lost 8 bases, V lost 5 bases, and 9 bases had no gene match. The germline gives CDR1 SGHTA, CDR2 FQGNSA. This CDR3 has 14 residues. In DNA, the CDR3 is TGTGCCAGCAGCGTCGTCATAGGGAGGGATGAGCAGTTCTTC. It is translated as CASSVVIGRDEQFF.

The V gene is TRBV24-1, the J gene TRBJ2-1, with 13 bases aligning to TRBD2. The junction had 5 bases not matched to a gene; V was cut back by 5 bases and J by 8 bases. This CDR3 is built from 15 residues. Germline CDR1 reads KGHDR; CDR2 reads SFDVKD. The CDR3 sequence is CATSAGTSGKDEQFF. The CDR3 bases are TGTGCCACCAGTGCCGGGACTAGCGGGAAGGATGAGCAGTTCTTC.

The CDR3 coding sequence is TGTGCCAGCAGTGAGGGACAGATTCTAGGAAACACCATATATTTT. It encodes CASSEGQILGNTIYF. The chain combines TRBV9 with TRBJ1-3, with 7 bases identical to TRBD1. With 5 bases clipped from V and 4 bases from J, the junction kept 9 bases outside the gene matches. Germline CDR1 reads SGDLS; CDR2 reads YYNGEE. The CDR3 sequence is 15 residues long. Full variable domain (missing parts from reference TRBV9 and TRBJ1-3): DSGVTQTPKHLITATGQRVTLRCSPRSGDLSVYWYQQSLDQGLQFLIQYYNGEERAKGNILERFSAQQFPDLHSELNLSSLELGDSALYFCASSEGQILGNTIYFGEGSWLTVV.

The V and J genes are TRBV28 and TRBJ1-1, with D tentatively TRBD1 (6 bases). CDR3 length equals 14 residues. Germline-derived CDR1 and CDR2 are MDHEN and SYDVKM. V shed 2 bases and J shed 1 base, with 8 bases lying between them. In DNA form, the CDR3 reads TGTGCCAGCAGTTTAACGGACAGGAACACTGAAGCTTTCTTT. Protein product: CASSLTDRNTEAFF.

This clone showed up just a few times. The chain has TRBV9 and TRBJ1-1; 7 nucleotides align to TRBD1. Germline V gives CDR1 SGDLS, CDR2 YYNGEE. V lost 3 bases to trimming and J lost 0 bases; unmatched junction nucleotides: 8. The CDR3 has 16 amino acids. CDR3: CASSAPTGLVNTEAFF. The CDR3 region has the DNA TGTGCCAGCAGCGCGCCGACAGGGTTGGTGAACACTGAAGCTTTCTTT.

V usage is TRBV5-6 and J usage is TRBJ1-1, with D perhaps TRBD1 (6 bases). Trimming stripped 4 bases from V and 1 base from J, with 17 bases between. CDR3 length: 16 amino acids. Germline V gene data show CDR1 as SGHDT and CDR2 as YYEEEE. CDR3: CASSPGTRAWNTEAFF. Written as DNA, the CDR3 is TGTGCCAGCAGCCCCGGGACAAGGGCGTGGAACACTGAAGCTTTCTTT.

V is TRBV6-5 and J is TRBJ2-3; 8 bases match TRBD2. V lost 8 bases and J lost 1; bases outside the gene matches: 5. The CDR3 is 14 residues long. CDR1 and CDR2 (germline): MNHEY, SVGAGI. The CDR3 nucleotides are TGTGCCAGCCGGGGGGGGCGGGGCACAGATACGCAGTATTTT. Encoded protein: CASRGGRGTDTQYF.

This clone was counted a few times. V is TRBV18 and J is TRBJ1-5; D perhaps matches TRBD1 (6 bases). The V gene lost 6 bases and the J gene lost 2 bases, with 14 bases spanning the gap. The CDR3 covers 15 residues. Germline CDR1 is KGHSH and CDR2 is LQKENI. Here the CDR3 reads CASSYREGGNQPQHF. Here the CDR3 DNA reads TGTGCCAGCTCGTACAGGGAGGGCGGCAATCAGCCCCAGCATTTT.

This chain connects TRBV29-1 to TRBJ2-1; D is ambiguous. Germline loops: CDR1 SQVTM, CDR2 ANQGSEA. This CDR3 is 13 amino acids long. Written as DNA, the CDR3 is TGCAGGGCAAAGATGCCTCTTCAGAATGAGCAGTTCTTC. Translated: CRAKMPLQNEQFF.

This sequence joins TRBV27 and TRBJ2-2; TRBD2 agrees at 11 bases. The CDR3 runs 17 residues. Trimming at V came to 6 bases and at J to 2 bases, leaving 8 bases not matched to a gene. The germline V gene has CDR1 MNHEY and CDR2 SMNVEV (reference sequence). CDR3 nucleotides: TGTGCCAGCAGAACCGGGACTAGCGGACTTAACACCGGGGAGCTGTTTTTT. Translating it yields CASRTGTSGLNTGELFF.

This chain connects TRBV7-6 to TRBJ2-3; 11 positions match TRBD2. The CDR3 totals 16 residues. The J segment lost 4 bases and the V segment lost 1 base, leaving 4 bases of the junction unmatched. Per the germline V gene, CDR1 is SGHVS and CDR2 is FNYEAQ. CDR3 nucleotide sequence: TGTGCCAGCAGCTTAGGCCTAGCGGGAGGAGCAGATACGCAGTATTTT. This sequence encodes CASSLGLAGGADTQYF.

V usage is TRBV5-3 and J usage is TRBJ2-3, with TRBD2 as a possible D gene (5 bases). TRBV5-3 is noted as an ORF with a role that remains uncertain. This CDR3 spans 15 amino acids. Trimming pared 1 base from V and 0 bases from J, leaving 9 bases between. CDR3 coding DNA: TGTGCCAGAAGCTTGCCAGCGGAGAGCACAGATACGCAGTATTTT. This translates into CARSLPAESTDTQYF.

This chain joins TRBV5-1 and TRBJ1-2; perhaps TRBD1 as D (5 bases). V lost 0 bases to trimming and J lost 5 bases, with 14 bases between them. This CDR3 is 15 amino acids long. Looked up from germline, CDR1 is SGHRS and CDR2 is YFSETQ. The chain's CDR3 is CASSLDPGISYGYTF. CDR3 coding DNA: TGCGCCAGCAGCTTGGACCCAGGGATCTCATATGGCTACACCTTC.

This clone has only a few counts. The CDR3 here is CASSIGGQAANYGYTF. In DNA, the CDR3 is TGTGCCAGTAGTATAGGGGGACAGGCCGCTAACTATGGCTACACCTTC. The chain employs TRBV19 and TRBJ1-2; 8 bases are shared with TRBD1. V shed 1 base, J shed 0 bases, and the junction held 4 bases outside the gene matches. The CDR3 contains 16 residues. In germline, CDR1 is LNHDA, CDR2 SQIVND (reference sequence).

The genes are TRBV3-1 (or the pseudogene TRBV3-2) and TRBJ2-5, with 9 bases matching TRBD2. This CDR3 is built from 18 residues. The ends lost 2 bases at V and 3 bases at J; junction bases unmatched: 13. CDR1 and CDR2 (germline): LGHDT, YNNKEL (reference sequence). CDR3 bases: TGTGCCAGCAGCCAACGAGTAGCGGGAGTCCGGACCAAAGAGACCCAGTACTTC. Residues: CASSQRVAGVRTKETQYF.